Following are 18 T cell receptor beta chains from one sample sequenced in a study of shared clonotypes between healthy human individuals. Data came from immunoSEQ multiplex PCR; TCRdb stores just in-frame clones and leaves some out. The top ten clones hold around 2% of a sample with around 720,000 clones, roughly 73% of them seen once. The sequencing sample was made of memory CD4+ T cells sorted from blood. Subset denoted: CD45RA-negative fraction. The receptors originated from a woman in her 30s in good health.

Here the CDR3 reads CASSLTSGRATGELFF. The CDR3 bases are TGTGCCAGCAGCCTAACTAGCGGGAGGGCCACCGGGGAGCTGTTTTTT. The chain combines TRBV7-8 with TRBJ2-2; 13 bases are a match to TRBD2. The germline gives CDR1 SGHVS, CDR2 FQNEAQ. Unmatched junction bases numbered 4, after V lost 5 bases and J lost 4 bases. This CDR3 is built from 16 residues.

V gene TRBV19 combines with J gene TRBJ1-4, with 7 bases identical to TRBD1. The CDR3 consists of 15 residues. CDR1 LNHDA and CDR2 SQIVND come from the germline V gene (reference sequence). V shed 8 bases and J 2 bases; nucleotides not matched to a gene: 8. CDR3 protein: CASSTQGLTNEKLFF. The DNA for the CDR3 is TGTGCCAGTTCTACACAGGGGCTGACTAATGAAAAACTGTTTTTT.

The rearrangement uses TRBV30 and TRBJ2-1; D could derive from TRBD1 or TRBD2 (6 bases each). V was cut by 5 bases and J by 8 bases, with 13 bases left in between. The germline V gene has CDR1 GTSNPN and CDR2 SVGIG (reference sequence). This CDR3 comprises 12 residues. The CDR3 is CAWDLGGHEQFF. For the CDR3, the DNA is TGTGCCTGGGACCTTGGGGGGCATGAGCAGTTCTTC.

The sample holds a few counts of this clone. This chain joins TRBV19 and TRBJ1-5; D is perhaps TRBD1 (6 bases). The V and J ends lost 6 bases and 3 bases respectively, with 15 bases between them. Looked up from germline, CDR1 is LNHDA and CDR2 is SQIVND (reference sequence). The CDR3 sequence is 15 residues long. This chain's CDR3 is CASRLSRGPNQPQHF. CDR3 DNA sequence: TGTGCCAGTAGACTAAGCAGGGGACCCAATCAGCCCCAGCATTTT. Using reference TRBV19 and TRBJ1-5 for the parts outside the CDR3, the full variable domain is DGGITQSPKYLFRKEGQNVTLSCEQNLNHDAMYWYRQDPGQGLRLIYYSQIVNDFQKGDIAEGYSVSREKKESFPLTVTSAQKNPTAFYLCASRLSRGPNQPQHFGDGTRLSIL.

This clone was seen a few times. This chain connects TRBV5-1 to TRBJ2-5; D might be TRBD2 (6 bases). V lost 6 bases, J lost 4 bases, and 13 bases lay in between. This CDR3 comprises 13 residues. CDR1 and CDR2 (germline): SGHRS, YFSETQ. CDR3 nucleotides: TGCGCCAGCAACGTGGAGGGTGGAGAGACCCAGTACTTC. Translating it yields CASNVEGGETQYF.

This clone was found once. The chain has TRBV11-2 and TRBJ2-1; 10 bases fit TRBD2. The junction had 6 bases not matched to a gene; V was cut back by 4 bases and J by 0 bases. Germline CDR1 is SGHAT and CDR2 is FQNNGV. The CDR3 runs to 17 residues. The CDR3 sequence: CASSSPGTSDSYNEQFF. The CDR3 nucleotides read TGTGCCAGCAGCTCACCCGGGACTAGCGACTCCTACAATGAGCAGTTCTTC.

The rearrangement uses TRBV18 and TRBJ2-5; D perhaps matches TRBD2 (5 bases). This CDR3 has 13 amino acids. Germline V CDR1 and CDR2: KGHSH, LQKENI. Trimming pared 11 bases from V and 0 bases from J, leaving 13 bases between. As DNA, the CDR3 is TGTGCCGGGAGAAGTAGGGACCAAGAGACCCAGTACTTC. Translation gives CAGRSRDQETQYF.

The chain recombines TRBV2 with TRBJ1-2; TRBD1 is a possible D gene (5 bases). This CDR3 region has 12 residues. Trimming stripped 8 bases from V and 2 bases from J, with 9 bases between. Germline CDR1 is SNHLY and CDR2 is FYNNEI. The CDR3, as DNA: TGTGCCAGCCAGACAGTAAACTATGGCTACACCTTC. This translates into CASQTVNYGYTF.

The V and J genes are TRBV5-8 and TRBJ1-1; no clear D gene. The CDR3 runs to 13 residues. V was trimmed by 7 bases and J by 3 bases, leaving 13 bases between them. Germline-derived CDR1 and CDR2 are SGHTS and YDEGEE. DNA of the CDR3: TGTGCCAGCCTCCTTCAAGAGGACACTGAAGCTTTCTTT. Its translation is CASLLQEDTEAFF.

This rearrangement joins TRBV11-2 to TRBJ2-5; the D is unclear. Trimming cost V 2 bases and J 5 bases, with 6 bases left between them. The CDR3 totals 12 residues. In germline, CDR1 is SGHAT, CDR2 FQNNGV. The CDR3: CASSLLGETQYF. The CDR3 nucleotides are TGTGCCAGCAGCTTATTAGGGGAGACCCAGTACTTC.

The CDR3: CASSPRGKKNTEAFF. CDR3 DNA: TGTGCCAGCAGTCCGCGTGGGAAGAAGAACACTGAAGCTTTCTTT. The chain has TRBV28 and TRBJ1-1, with D hard to call. CDR1 is MDHEN, CDR2 SYDVKM, per germline. The CDR3 totals 15 residues. With 5 bases removed from V and 1 base from J, the gap between germline ends came to 14 bases.

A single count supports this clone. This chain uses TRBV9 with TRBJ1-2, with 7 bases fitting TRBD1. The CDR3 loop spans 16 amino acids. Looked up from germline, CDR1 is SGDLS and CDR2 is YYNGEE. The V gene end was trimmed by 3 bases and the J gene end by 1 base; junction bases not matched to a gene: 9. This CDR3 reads CASSGPKDRINYGYTF. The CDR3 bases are TGTGCCAGCAGCGGACCGAAGGACAGGATTAACTATGGCTACACCTTC.

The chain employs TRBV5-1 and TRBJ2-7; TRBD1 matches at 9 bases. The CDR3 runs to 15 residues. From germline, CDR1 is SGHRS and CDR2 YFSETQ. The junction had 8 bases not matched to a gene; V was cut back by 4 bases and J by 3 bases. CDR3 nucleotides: TGCGCCAGCAGCCTACGACAGGGGGGGTACTACGAGCAGTACTTC. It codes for CASSLRQGGYYEQYF.

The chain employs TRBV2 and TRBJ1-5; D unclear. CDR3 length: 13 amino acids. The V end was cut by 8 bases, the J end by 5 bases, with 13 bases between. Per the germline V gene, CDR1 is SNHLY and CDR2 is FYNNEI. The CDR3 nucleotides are TGTGCCAGCGGGGAGGGTCCGGATCAGCCCCAGCATTTT. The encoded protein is CASGEGPDQPQHF.

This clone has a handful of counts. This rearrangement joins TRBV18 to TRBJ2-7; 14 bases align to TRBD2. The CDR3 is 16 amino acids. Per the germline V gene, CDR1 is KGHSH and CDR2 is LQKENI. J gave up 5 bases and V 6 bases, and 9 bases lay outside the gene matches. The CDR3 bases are TGTGCCAGCTCTCCTGGGACTAGCGGGAGAAACGACGAGCAGTACTTC. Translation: CASSPGTSGRNDEQYF.

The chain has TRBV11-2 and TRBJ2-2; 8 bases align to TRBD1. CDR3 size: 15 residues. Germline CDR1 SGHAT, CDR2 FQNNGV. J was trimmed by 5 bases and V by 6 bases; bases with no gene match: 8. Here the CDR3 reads CASRPMTGVTGELFF. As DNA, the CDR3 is TGTGCCAGCAGACCGATGACAGGGGTAACCGGGGAGCTGTTTTTT. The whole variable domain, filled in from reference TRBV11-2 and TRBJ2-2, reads EAGVAQSPRYKIIEKRQSVAFWCNPISGHATLYWYQQILGQGPKLLIQFQNNGVVDDSQLPKDRFSAERLKGVDSTLKIQPAKLEDSAVYLCASRPMTGVTGELFFGEGSRLTVL.

The CDR3 loop is CASSPFGGRTNTDTQYF. CDR3 in DNA: TGTGCCAGCAGTCCGTTCGGCGGGAGGACCAACACAGATACGCAGTATTTT. This chain links TRBV28 with TRBJ2-3; 8 bases map to TRBD2. The CDR3 consists of 17 residues. Germline CDR1 and CDR2: MDHEN and SYDVKM. V was clipped by 5 bases and J by 2 bases; unmatched bases: 12.

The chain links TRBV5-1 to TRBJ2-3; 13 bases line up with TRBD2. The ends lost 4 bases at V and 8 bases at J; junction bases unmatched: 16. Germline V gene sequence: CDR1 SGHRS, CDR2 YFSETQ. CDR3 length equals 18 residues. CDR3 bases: TGCGCCAGCAGCCAGGGACTAGCGGGACCGGGACGAACCGGTACGCAGTATTTT. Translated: CASSQGLAGPGRTGTQYF.